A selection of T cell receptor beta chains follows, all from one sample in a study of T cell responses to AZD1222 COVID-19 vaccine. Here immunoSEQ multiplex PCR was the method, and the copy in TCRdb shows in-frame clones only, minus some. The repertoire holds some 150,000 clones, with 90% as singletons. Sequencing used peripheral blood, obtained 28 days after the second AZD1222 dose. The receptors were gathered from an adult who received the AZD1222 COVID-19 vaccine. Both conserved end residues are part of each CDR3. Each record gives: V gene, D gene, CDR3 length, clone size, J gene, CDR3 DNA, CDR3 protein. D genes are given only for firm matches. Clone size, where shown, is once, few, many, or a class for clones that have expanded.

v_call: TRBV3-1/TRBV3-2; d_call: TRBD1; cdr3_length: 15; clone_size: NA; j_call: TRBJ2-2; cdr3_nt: TGTGCCAGCAGCATGGGAGACAGGGGAACCGGGGAGCTGTTTTTT; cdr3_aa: CASSMGDRGTGELFF
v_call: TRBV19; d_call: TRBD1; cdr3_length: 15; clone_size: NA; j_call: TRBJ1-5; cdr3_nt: TGTGCCAGTAGTATTTCGGACAGGGCGAATCAGCCCCAGCATTTT; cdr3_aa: CASSISDRANQPQHF
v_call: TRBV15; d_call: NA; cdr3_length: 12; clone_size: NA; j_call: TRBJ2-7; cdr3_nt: TGTGCCACCAGCAGAGATTGGGCCGAGCAGTACTTC; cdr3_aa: CATSRDWAEQYF
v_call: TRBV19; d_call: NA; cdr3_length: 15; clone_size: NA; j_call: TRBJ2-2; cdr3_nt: TGTGCCAGTAGTCGATATTACGCGAACACCGGGGAGCTGTTTTTT; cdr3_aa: CASSRYYANTGELFF
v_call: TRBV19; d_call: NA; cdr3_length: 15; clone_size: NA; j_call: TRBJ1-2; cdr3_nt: TGTGCCACCATTGCTAGTAGTGGACAGAACTATGGCTACACCTTC; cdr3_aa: CATIASSGQNYGYTF
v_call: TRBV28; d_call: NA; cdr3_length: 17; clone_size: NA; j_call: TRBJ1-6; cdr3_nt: TGTGCCAGCAGCCGCAGCCCCCTGAGGGACTATAATTCACCCCTCCACTTT; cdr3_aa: CASSRSPLRDYNSPLHF
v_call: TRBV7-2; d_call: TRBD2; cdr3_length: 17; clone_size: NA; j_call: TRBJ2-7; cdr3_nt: TGTGCCAGCAGCTCCCGGACTAGCGGGGGGTCCCCTTACGAGCAGTACTTC; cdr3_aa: CASSSRTSGGSPYEQYF
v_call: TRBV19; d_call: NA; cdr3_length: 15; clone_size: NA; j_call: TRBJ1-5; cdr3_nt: TGTGCCAGTAGTCTCGGGGGAGCTGGCAATCAGCCCCAGCATTTT; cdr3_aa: CASSLGGAGNQPQHF
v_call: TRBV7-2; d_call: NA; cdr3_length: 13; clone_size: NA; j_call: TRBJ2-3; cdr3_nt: TGTGCCAGCAGTTCCCCGGGGTCAGATACGCAGTATTTT; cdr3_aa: CASSSPGSDTQYF
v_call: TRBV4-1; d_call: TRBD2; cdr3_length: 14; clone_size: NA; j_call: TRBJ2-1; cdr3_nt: TGCGCCAGCAGCCTTGGACTAGAGTCGCGTGAGCAGTTCTTC; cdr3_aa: CASSLGLESREQFF
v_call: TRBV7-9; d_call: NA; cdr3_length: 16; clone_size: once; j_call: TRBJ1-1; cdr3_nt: TGTGCCAGCAGCTTAGCGTTTCCGGCAGGGTGGACTGAAGCTTTCTTT; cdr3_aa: CASSLAFPAGWTEAFF
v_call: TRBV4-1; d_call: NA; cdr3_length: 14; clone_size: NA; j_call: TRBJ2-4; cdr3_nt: TGCGCCAGCAGCCAATCGCCTGCAACAAACATTCAGTACTTC; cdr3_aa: CASSQSPATNIQYF
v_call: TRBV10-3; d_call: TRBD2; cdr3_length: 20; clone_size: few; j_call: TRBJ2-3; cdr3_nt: TGTGCCATCAGGAGGGGGCCACTAGCGGGAGGGGCAAACGACAAAGATACGCAGTATTTT; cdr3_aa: CAIRRGPLAGGANDKDTQYF
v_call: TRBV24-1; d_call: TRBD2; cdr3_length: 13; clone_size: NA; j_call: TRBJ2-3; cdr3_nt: TGTGCCGCGGCTAGCGGGAGTGAAGATACGCAGTATTTT; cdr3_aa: CAAASGSEDTQYF
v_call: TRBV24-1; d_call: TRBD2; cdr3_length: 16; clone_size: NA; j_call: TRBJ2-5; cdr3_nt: TGTGCCACCAGTGACCCCGCGGGGGACCGCTTGAAGACCCAGTACTTC; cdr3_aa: CATSDPAGDRLKTQYF
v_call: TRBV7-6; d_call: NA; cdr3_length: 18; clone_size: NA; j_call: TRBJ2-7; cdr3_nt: TGTGCCAGCAGCTTAGGTCGGCGGCGGGGCCTTCGCTCCTACGAGCAGTACTTC; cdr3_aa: CASSLGRRRGLRSYEQYF
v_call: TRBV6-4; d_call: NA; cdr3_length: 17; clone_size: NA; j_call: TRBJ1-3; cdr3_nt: TGTGCCAGCAGTGACGCGGGACAACTAGGCTCTGGAAACACCATATATTTT; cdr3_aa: CASSDAGQLGSGNTIYF
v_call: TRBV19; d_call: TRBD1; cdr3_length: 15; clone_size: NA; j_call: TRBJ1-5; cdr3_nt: TGTGCCAGTAGTCCCGGACAGGGTATGACTCAGCCCCAGCATTTT; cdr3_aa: CASSPGQGMTQPQHF
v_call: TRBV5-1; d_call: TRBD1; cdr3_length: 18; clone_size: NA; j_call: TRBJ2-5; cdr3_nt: TGCGCCAGCAGCTTGGGGGCCGGGACAGGGGGTAAGGCGGAGACCCAGTACTTC; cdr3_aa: CASSLGAGTGGKAETQYF
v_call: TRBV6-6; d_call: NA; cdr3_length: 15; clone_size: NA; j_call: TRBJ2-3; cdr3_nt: TGTGCCAGCAGTTACTCAACGGGCGTGACAGATACGCAGTATTTT; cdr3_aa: CASSYSTGVTDTQYF
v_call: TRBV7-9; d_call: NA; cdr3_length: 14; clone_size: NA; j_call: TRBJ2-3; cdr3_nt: TGTGCCAGCAGCTTCTATAGCGTAACAGATACGCAGTATTTT; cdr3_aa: CASSFYSVTDTQYF
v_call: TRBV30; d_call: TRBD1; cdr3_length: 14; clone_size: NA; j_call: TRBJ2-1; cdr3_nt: TGTGCCTGGAGTACCCAGACAGGGTATTCTGAGCAGTTCTTC; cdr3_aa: CAWSTQTGYSEQFF
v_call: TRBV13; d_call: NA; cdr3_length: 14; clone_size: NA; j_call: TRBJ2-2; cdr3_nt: TGTGCCAGCAGCCCGCCCGACCGCCGGAGGGAGCTGTTTTTT; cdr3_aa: CASSPPDRRRELFF
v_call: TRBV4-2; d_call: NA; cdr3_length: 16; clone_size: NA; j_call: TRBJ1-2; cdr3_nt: TGTGCCAGCAGCCATGGTTCAGGGGAGGGTGGCTATGGCTACACCTTC; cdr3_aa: CASSHGSGEGGYGYTF
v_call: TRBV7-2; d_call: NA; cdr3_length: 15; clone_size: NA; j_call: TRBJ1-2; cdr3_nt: TGTGCCAGCAGCCCTCAAGGACACCCCAACGCCGGCTACACCTTC; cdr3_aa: CASSPQGHPNAGYTF
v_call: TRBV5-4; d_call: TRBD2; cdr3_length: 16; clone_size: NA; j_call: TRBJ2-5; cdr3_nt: TGTGCCAGCAGCGAGGGACTAGCGGGGGTGCGAGAGACCCAGTACTTC; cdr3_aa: CASSEGLAGVRETQYF
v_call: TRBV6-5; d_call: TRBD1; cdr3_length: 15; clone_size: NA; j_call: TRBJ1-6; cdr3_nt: TGTGCCAGCAGTTACTCGGGACAGAATAATTCACCCCTCCACTTT; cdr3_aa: CASSYSGQNNSPLHF
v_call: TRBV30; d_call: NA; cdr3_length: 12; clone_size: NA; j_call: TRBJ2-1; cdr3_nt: TGTGCCTGGAGTGTATCCCGCAATGAGCAGTTCTTC; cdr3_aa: CAWSVSRNEQFF
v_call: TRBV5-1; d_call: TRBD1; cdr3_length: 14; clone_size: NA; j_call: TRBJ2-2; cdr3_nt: TGCGCCAGCACTATACAGGGGTGGACCGGGGAGCTGTTTTTT; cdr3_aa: CASTIQGWTGELFF
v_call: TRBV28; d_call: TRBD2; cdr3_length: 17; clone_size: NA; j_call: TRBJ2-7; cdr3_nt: TGTGCCAGCAGTTTAATCGCGGGGGGCAATGGACGAAGGGAGCAGTACTTC; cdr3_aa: CASSLIAGGNGRREQYF
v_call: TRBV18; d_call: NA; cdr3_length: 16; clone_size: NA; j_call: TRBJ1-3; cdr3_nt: TGTGCCAGCTCACCCAGCCGCGACAGCTCTGGAAACACCATATATTTT; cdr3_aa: CASSPSRDSSGNTIYF
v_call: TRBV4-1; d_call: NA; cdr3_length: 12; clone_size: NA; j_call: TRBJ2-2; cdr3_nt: TGCGCCAGCAGCCAAGGGTCCGGGGAGCTGTTTTTT; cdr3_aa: CASSQGSGELFF
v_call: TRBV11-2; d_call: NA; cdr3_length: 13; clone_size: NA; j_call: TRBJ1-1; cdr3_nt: TGTGCCAGCAGCCCCCAGTGGAACACTGAAGCTTTCTTT; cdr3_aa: CASSPQWNTEAFF
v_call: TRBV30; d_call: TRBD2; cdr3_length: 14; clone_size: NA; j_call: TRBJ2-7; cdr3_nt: TGTGCCTGGAGTTGGACTAGGAGTTCCTACGAGCAGTACTTC; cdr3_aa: CAWSWTRSSYEQYF
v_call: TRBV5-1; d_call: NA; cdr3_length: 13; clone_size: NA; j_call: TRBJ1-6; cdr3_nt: TGCGCCACCTCCCAGGGGAGGGAGTCACCCCTCCACTTT; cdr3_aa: CATSQGRESPLHF
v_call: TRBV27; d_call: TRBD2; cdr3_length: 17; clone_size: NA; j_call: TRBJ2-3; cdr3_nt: TGTGCCAGCAGTCTGCTTACTAGCGGGAGAAGGGCCGATACGCAGTATTTT; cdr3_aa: CASSLLTSGRRADTQYF
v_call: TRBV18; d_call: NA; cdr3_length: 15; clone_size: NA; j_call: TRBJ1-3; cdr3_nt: TGTGCCAGCTCACTTCATACAAACTCAGGAAACACCATATATTTT; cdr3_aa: CASSLHTNSGNTIYF
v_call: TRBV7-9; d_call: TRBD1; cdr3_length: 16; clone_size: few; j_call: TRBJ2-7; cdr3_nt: TGTGCCAGCAGCCCCAGGGCAGGGGGAGATTCCTACGAGCAGTACTTC; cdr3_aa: CASSPRAGGDSYEQYF
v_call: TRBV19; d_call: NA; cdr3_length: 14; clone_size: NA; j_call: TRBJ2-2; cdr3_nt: TGTGCCAGTAGTTGGACGGGTTTTATCGGGGAGCTGTTTTTT; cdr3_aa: CASSWTGFIGELFF
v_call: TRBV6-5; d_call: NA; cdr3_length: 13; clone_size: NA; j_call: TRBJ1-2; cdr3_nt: TGTGCCAGCAGTTACGACAGTTCATATGGCTACACCTTC; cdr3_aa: CASSYDSSYGYTF
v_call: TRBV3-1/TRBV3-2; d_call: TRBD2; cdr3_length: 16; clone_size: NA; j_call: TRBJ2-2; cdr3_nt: TGTGCCAGCAGCCTACTAGCGGGGGCTAACAACGGGGAGCTGTTTTTT; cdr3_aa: CASSLLAGANNGELFF
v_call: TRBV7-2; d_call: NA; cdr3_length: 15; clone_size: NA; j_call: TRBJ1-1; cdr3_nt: TGTGCCAGCAGCCCACTCGTGTCAACCGGGACTGAAGCTTTCTTT; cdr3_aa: CASSPLVSTGTEAFF